This TCR beta chain originates from a study of Ad26.COV2.S vaccination and SARS-CoV-2 variants. On this clone: The antigen is undetermined.

TCRdb keeps only in-frame clones here, not all; method: immunoSEQ multiplex PCR. This table has approximately 420,000 clones, 88% appearing once. This CDR3 comprises 13 residues. Germline lookup yields CDR1 MNHEY and CDR2 SVGAGI. Trimming removed 7 bases at V and 1 base at J, with 10 bases between. The treatment: about 20 received Ad26.COV2.S at low or high dose, single or two shots; roughly five received placebo; per-sample allocation not given. Sampling happened 63 days after the first vaccine or placebo injection. An Ad26 vector was used to express Wuhan-strain SARS-CoV-2 spike as the vaccine. Study results and caveats: Vaccinees and placebo recipients showed similar non-spike TCR breadth. Post-vaccination spike-specific CD8+ and CD4+ T cell responses reportedly had substantial breadth.

The sequence derives from a person between 18 and 59 years old who received the Ad26.COV2.S COVID-19 vaccine or a placebo. This specimen was peripheral blood, taken in a trial of Ad26.COV2.S vaccine versus placebo. The V gene is TRBV6-5, the J gene TRBJ2-5; no reliable D call. The CDR3 nucleotides read TGTGCCAGCAACCAGCCGTCCCAAGAGACCCAGTACTTC. Its translation is CASNQPSQETQYF.